Below, 29 T cell receptor beta chains from the same sample are listed, as sequenced in a study of CD8 T cells in ankylosing spondylitis (dated by TCRdb to the late 2010s). Libraries were made using 5' RACE. The listed sequencing device is Illumina HiSeq 2500. Using fastp trimming at Q25 and MiXCR clonotype assembly, TCRdb reanalyzed the public sequencing data and kept in-frame beta chains. Records with the same CDR3 protein are collapsed into one entry carrying the most frequent genes and DNA. Recorded for this sample are 200,000 to 300,000 distinct CDR3 sequences; around 32% of them occurred a single time. The ten biggest clones cover approximately 4.6% of the sample. Sequencing input: blood, either unsorted or a sorted T cell fraction (not recorded which). The receptors shown here come from a male donor with ankylosing spondylitis or in good health (not recorded which).

This rearrangement joins TRBV20-1 to TRBJ2-1, with 8 bases that match TRBD1. The CDR3 extends over 13 amino acids. Germline-derived CDR1 and CDR2 are DFQATT and SNEGSKA (reference sequence). CDR3 residues: CSPRGQILNEQFF. The CDR3 DNA reads TGCAGCCCCAGGGGGCAAATCCTCAATGAGCAGTTCTTC.

This clonotype was counted between two and nine times. This chain connects TRBV29-1 to TRBJ1-5; D is perhaps TRBD1 (5 bases). CDR3 length: 15 amino acids. V dropped 2 bases and J dropped 6 bases, with 17 bases sitting between them. The germline V gene encodes CDR1 SQVTM and CDR2 ANQGSEA. CDR3 residues: CSVEKPGDGTQPQHF. The CDR3 coding sequence is TGCAGCGTTGAAAAGCCGGGGGACGGGACTCAGCCCCAGCATTTT.

The chain carries TRBV10-3 and TRBJ1-2; D is undetermined. This CDR3 comprises 15 residues. CDR1 is ENHRY, CDR2 SYGVKD, per germline. The V and J ends lost 3 bases and 4 bases respectively, with 15 bases between them. The CDR3 DNA is TGTGCCATCAGTGAACACCGGAGGGATCTCTATGGCTACACCTTC. Amino acid sequence: CAISEHRRDLYGYTF.

This clonotype showed up just a few times. The genes are TRBV5-6 and TRBJ1-6; D unclear. The V gene's germline CDR1 is SGHDT and CDR2 YYEEEE. V lost 4 bases and J lost 5, with 13 bases in between. CDR3 length: 15 amino acids. The CDR3 loop is CASSLGRYDNSPLHF. In DNA, the CDR3 is TGTGCCAGCAGCCTCGGACGGTACGATAATTCACCCCTCCACTTT.

The V and J genes are TRBV7-6 and TRBJ2-5; 7 nucleotides agree with TRBD2. Germline lookup yields CDR1 SGHVS and CDR2 FNYEAQ. The trim removed 1 base at V and 5 bases at J, leaving 10 bases unmatched. CDR3 length: 16 amino acids. The DNA for the CDR3 is TGTGCCAGCAGCTTAGAAGCGGGGCTCTTGGGGGAGACCCAGTACTTC. It encodes CASSLEAGLLGETQYF.

The rearrangement links TRBV5-1 to TRBJ2-7; D is unclear. The CDR3 contains 15 residues. Germline-derived CDR1 and CDR2 are SGHRS and YFSETQ. Trimming removed 0 bases at V and 2 bases at J, with 12 bases between. CDR3 sequence reads: CASSLANSGAYEQYF. DNA for the CDR3: TGCGCCAGCAGCTTGGCCAACAGTGGGGCCTACGAGCAGTACTTC. The whole variable domain, remainder taken from reference TRBV5-1 and TRBJ2-7, is KAGVTQTPRYLIKTRGQQVTLSCSPISGHRSVSWYQQTPGQGLQFLFEYFSETQRNKGNFPGRFSGRQFSNSRSEMNVSTLELGDSALYLCASSLANSGAYEQYFGPGTRLTVT.

The V gene is TRBV13, the J gene TRBJ2-5; 9 nucleotides match TRBD1. CDR3 length: 15 amino acids. V shed 6 bases, J shed 4 bases, and the junction held 9 bases outside the gene matches. Germline-derived CDR1 and CDR2 are PRHDT and FYEKMQ (reference sequence). CDR3 DNA sequence: TGTGCCAGCAGGGCACAGGGGGCAGTCATAGAGACCCAGTACTTC. Translating gives CASRAQGAVIETQYF. Based on the CDR3 plus reference TRBV13 and TRBJ2-5, the full variable domain is AAGVIQSPRHLIKEKRETATLKCYPIPRHDTVYWYQQGPGQDPQFLISFYEKMQSDKGSIPDRFSAQQFSDYHSELNMSSLELGDSALYFCASRAQGAVIETQYFGPGTRLLVL.

The J gene is TRBJ2-5, the V gene TRBV4-1; possible D gene TRBD1, 5 bases. V dropped 1 base and J dropped 3 bases, with 12 bases sitting between them. This CDR3 has 15 amino acids. Germline assignment: CDR1 MGHRA and CDR2 YSYEKL. The CDR3 loop is CASSQVFTGKETQYF. As DNA, the CDR3 is TGCGCCAGCAGCCAAGTCTTTACAGGCAAAGAGACCCAGTACTTC.

The CDR3: CASSEQRARDTQYF. DNA for the CDR3: TGTGCCAGCAGTGAGCAGAGGGCTCGGGATACGCAGTATTTT. The chain couples TRBV6-1 to TRBJ2-3; D might be TRBD2 (5 bases). Germline loops: CDR1 MNHNS, CDR2 SASEGT. Trimming cost V 3 bases and J 6 bases, with 13 bases left between them. The CDR3 loop spans 14 amino acids.

This clonotype turned up a few times. V and J are TRBV20-1 and TRBJ1-1; no firm D call. Germline CDR1 reads DFQATT; CDR2 reads SNEGSKA (reference sequence). The CDR3 sequence is 16 residues long. The V end lost 1 base, the J end lost 8 bases, and 23 bases lay between the germline ends. The chain's CDR3 is CSARAREMVYIGEAFF. The CDR3 DNA sequence: TGCAGTGCTAGAGCTCGAGAAATGGTGTACATAGGGGAAGCTTTCTTT.

CDR3 loop: CASDSPAVPYEQYF. As DNA, the CDR3 is TGTGCTAGTGATTCCCCGGCCGTACCTTACGAGCAGTACTTC. This chain links TRBV12-5 with TRBJ2-7; D unclear. Germline CDR1 reads LGHNT; CDR2 reads FRNRAP. This CDR3 has 14 residues. V was pared by 7 bases and J by 4 bases, with 17 bases between.

The chain uses TRBV29-1 and TRBJ2-5; 11 bases are a match to TRBD1. J lost 3 bases, V lost 0 bases, and 9 bases had no gene match. The CDR3 spans 17 residues. The germline CDR1 and CDR2 sequences are SQVTM and ANQGSEA. The CDR3 here is CSVEDGWDRGGEETQYF. The CDR3 bases are TGCAGCGTTGAAGATGGTTGGGACAGGGGGGGCGAAGAGACCCAGTACTTC. The variable domain in full, with the rest retrieved from reference TRBV29-1 and TRBJ2-5, is SAVISQKPSRDICQRGTSLTIQCQVDSQVTMMFWYRQQPGQSLTLIATANQGSEATYESGFVIDKFPISRPNLTFSTLTVSNMSPEDSSIYLCSVEDGWDRGGEETQYFGPGTRLLVL.

The chain has TRBV12-3 or TRBV12-4 and TRBJ2-7, with D possibly being TRBD2 (6 bases). CDR3 length: 13 amino acids. The ends were cut back, 3 bases at V and 8 bases at J, with 14 bases in the middle. The CDR3 bases are TGTGCCAGCAGTTTCTCGCGGGGACGGCAGCAGTACTTC. As protein: CASSFSRGRQQYF.

The chain combines TRBV9 with TRBJ2-2; perhaps TRBD2 as D (6 bases). The CDR3 consists of 17 residues. Trimming left V 0 bases short and J 8 bases short, with 20 bases between. The germline CDR1 and CDR2 sequences are SGDLS and YYNGEE. The CDR3 sequence: CASSVGTILQSPGELFF. The CDR3 DNA reads TGTGCCAGCAGCGTAGGGACTATTTTGCAGTCCCCAGGGGAGCTGTTTTTT.

The chain links TRBV10-3 to TRBJ1-3, with 10 bases aligning to TRBD1. The CDR3 sequence is 17 residues long. CDR1 is ENHRY, CDR2 SYGVKD, per germline. With 4 bases clipped from V and 0 bases from J, the junction kept 6 bases outside the gene matches. The CDR3 sequence: CAISATGGSLSGNTIYF. DNA for the CDR3: TGTGCCATCAGTGCGACAGGGGGCAGTCTCTCTGGAAACACCATATATTTT.

This chain links TRBV19 with TRBJ1-4; 9 bases align to TRBD1. The CDR3 runs 15 residues. Germline V gene data show CDR1 as LNHDA and CDR2 as SQIVND (reference sequence). The junction had 12 bases not matched to a gene; V was cut back by 10 bases and J by 6 bases. CDR3 residues: CATAGGDREDEKLFF. The CDR3, as DNA: TGTGCCACCGCAGGCGGGGACAGGGAGGATGAAAAACTGTTTTTT.

V usage is TRBV20-1 and J usage is TRBJ2-1; TRBD1 aligns across 10 bases. CDR1 and CDR2 from the germline V gene are DFQATT and SNEGSKA (reference sequence). This CDR3 is built from 18 residues. V shed 3 bases, J shed 5 bases, and the junction held 16 bases outside the gene matches. The chain's CDR3 is CSASGWTGGLLADNEQFF. CDR3 bases: TGCAGTGCTAGTGGTTGGACAGGGGGTCTATTGGCTGACAATGAGCAGTTCTTC.

This clonotype appeared a few times. The chain recombines TRBV6-1 with TRBJ1-4; 7 nucleotides match TRBD1. CDR1 and CDR2 from the germline V gene are MNHNS and SASEGT. Unmatched junction bases numbered 5, after V lost 5 bases and J lost 2 bases. The CDR3 runs 15 residues. Here the CDR3 DNA reads TGTGCCAGCAGTCCGACAGGGCTGACTAATGAAAAACTGTTTTTT. Translation: CASSPTGLTNEKLFF.

In its sample, this clonotype was seen once. The CDR3 DNA reads as TGCAGTGCTAGACCCAGCTACAGGGGGCGGGAGACCCAGTACTTC. As protein: CSARPSYRGRETQYF. This rearrangement joins TRBV20-1 to TRBJ2-5; 9 bases line up with TRBD1. The junction had 9 bases not matched to a gene; V was cut back by 2 bases and J by 5 bases. There are 15 residues in the CDR3. Germline loops: CDR1 DFQATT, CDR2 SNEGSKA (reference sequence).

In DNA, the CDR3 is TGTGCCAGCAGTCCGTGGGACAGAACTTGGGATGGCTACACCTTC. This encodes CASSPWDRTWDGYTF. The genes are TRBV28 and TRBJ1-2, with 7 bases that match TRBD1. CDR1 is MDHEN and CDR2 is SYDVKM in the germline V gene. J gave up 6 bases and V 5 bases, and 12 bases lay outside the gene matches. The CDR3 contains 15 residues.

This clonotype was detected only a few times. The V call is TRBV4-1, the J call TRBJ2-7, with 9 bases aligning to TRBD2. Trimming cost V 0 bases and J 7 bases; bases outside gene matches: 7. This CDR3 has 15 residues. The germline gives CDR1 MGHRA, CDR2 YSYEKL. The CDR3 coding sequence is TGCGCCAGCAGCCAAGAAGGCGGGGGGGCCTGGGAGCAGTACTTC. As protein: CASSQEGGGAWEQYF.

The rearrangement links TRBV20-1 to TRBJ1-2; 7 nucleotides line up with TRBD1. This CDR3 spans 12 amino acids. V trimming: 4 bases; J trimming: 13 bases; junction bases outside the gene matches: 12. Germline CDR1 reads DFQATT; CDR2 reads SNEGSKA (reference sequence). DNA for the CDR3: TGCAGTGCTATCTCCCTCGACAGGGATATCACCTTC. Its protein is CSAISLDRDITF.

The table lists this clonotype with a count of one. The V and J genes are TRBV11-2 and TRBJ2-7, with D perhaps matching TRBD1 or TRBD2 (5 bases each). This CDR3 region has 18 residues. CDR1 and CDR2 from the germline V gene are SGHAT and FQNNGV. The germline V and J ends were trimmed by 1 base and 4 bases, with 23 bases remaining between them. The CDR3 sequence is CASSLVRGRETYLYEQYF. DNA of the CDR3: TGTGCCAGCAGCTTAGTAAGGGGCAGGGAGACATATCTGTACGAGCAGTACTTC.

The chain uses TRBV11-1 and TRBJ1-5; no definite D call. This CDR3 has 21 residues. Germline CDR1 is SGHAT and CDR2 is FQDESV (reference sequence). V was clipped by 2 bases and J by 12 bases, with 38 bases between them. Here the CDR3 reads CASSLTAAGAAPIGDLEVQHF. CDR3 in DNA: TGTGCCAGCAGCTTAACGGCCGCGGGTGCAGCACCTATTGGGGATCTTGAAGTCCAGCATTTT.

This clonotype came up a few times. This chain connects TRBV6-1 to TRBJ1-6, with 9 bases aligning to TRBD1. The CDR3 contains 13 residues. CDR1 MNHNS and CDR2 SASEGT come from the germline V gene. The ends lost 8 bases at V and 6 bases at J; junction bases unmatched: 2. The CDR3 DNA follows: TGTGCCAGCGCGGGACAGGGTAATTCACCCCTCCACTTT. Amino acids: CASAGQGNSPLHF.

This clonotype was observed at least ten times. V gene TRBV29-1 combines with J gene TRBJ2-1; 10 positions agree with TRBD2. Germline V lookup: CDR1 SQVTM, CDR2 ANQGSEA. The junction had 4 bases not matched to a gene; V was cut back by 3 bases and J by 8 bases. CDR3 size: 13 residues. The CDR3 is CSVDRLAGYEQFF. CDR3 nucleotide sequence: TGCAGCGTTGATCGACTAGCGGGCTATGAGCAGTTCTTC.

J is TRBJ2-7 and V is TRBV12-3 or TRBV12-4; TRBD1 or TRBD2 may be the D gene (5 bases each). V dropped 3 bases and J dropped 4 bases, with 13 bases sitting between them. The CDR3 loop spans 14 amino acids. The CDR3 region is CASSFSGLGYEQYF. The CDR3 DNA sequence: TGTGCCAGCAGTTTCTCGGGGCTAGGGTACGAGCAGTACTTC.

This clonotype turned up a few times. The chain carries TRBV12-3 or TRBV12-4 and TRBJ2-7, with D perhaps matching TRBD1 or TRBD2 (6 bases each). The V end lost 6 bases, the J end lost 6 bases, and 15 bases lay between the germline ends. This CDR3 region has 13 residues. The CDR3 DNA follows: TGTGCCAGCAGCTTTAGGGGGGCGCCCGAGCAGTACTTC. It codes for CASSFRGAPEQYF.

V gene TRBV20-1 combines with J gene TRBJ2-5; 8 positions match TRBD2. The CDR3 consists of 13 residues. Germline CDR1 reads DFQATT; CDR2 reads SNEGSKA (reference sequence). Losses at the gene ends were 4 bases for V and 5 bases for J; bases not matched to a gene: 6. CDR3 amino acids: CSATDPGGETQYF. The CDR3 nucleotides are TGCAGTGCTACGGACCCGGGAGGGGAGACCCAGTACTTC.